This T cell receptor beta chain was identified during a study of cytotoxic CD8 clonotypes in ibrutinib-treated CLL. Generated by immunoSEQ multiplex PCR, the TCRdb table keeps only in-frame clones and is missing some. In the table there are about 97,000 clones, 70% to 85% of which are singletons. Per the germline V gene, CDR1 is MNHNS and CDR2 is SASEGT. The CDR3 length is 17 residues. The V and J ends lost 2 bases and 0 bases respectively, with 14 bases between them. Study results and limitations: At the start, clonality exceeded age-matched healthy donors and followed circulating CD8+ T-cell counts. Public clonotypes, rarely seen, contracted or held steady on treatment.

A remark on this clone: The target antigen is unknown.

The rearrangement links TRBV6-1 to TRBJ1-3; D remains ambiguous. The clonotype comes from a human donor with chronic lymphocytic leukemia. This sample comprised PBMCs, obtained after 12 months of ibrutinib treatment. Here the CDR3 reads CASSEPRRLISGNTIYF. The DNA for the CDR3 is TGTGCCAGCAGTGAACCACGACGGCTTATCTCTGGAAACACCATATATTTT.